The 3 T cell receptor beta chains presented below share a single source sample, sequenced in a study of cytomegalovirus exposure and HLA in healthy donors. PCR primers comprised 60 Vbeta and 13 Jbeta primers. TCRdb keeps only in-frame clones here, not all; method: immunoSEQ multiplex PCR. Of roughly 160,000 clones listed, approximately 80% are singletons. The sample taken for sequencing was PBMCs. These receptors all come from a man over 45 in good health and CMV-seropositive.

V is TRBV2 and J is TRBJ1-5, with D maybe TRBD1 (5 bases). Per germline, CDR1 SNHLY and CDR2 FYNNEI. The CDR3 has 15 residues. Trimming left V 6 bases short and J 4 bases short, with 16 bases between. The CDR3: CASRETGALNQPQHF. The CDR3 nucleotides read TGTGCCAGCAGAGAAACAGGAGCCCTAAATCAGCCCCAGCATTTT.

The chain has TRBV7-9 and TRBJ2-7; no clear D gene. The CDR3 extends over 12 amino acids. The germline V gene encodes CDR1 SEHNR and CDR2 FQNEAQ (reference sequence). Trimming pared 5 bases from V and 5 bases from J, leaving 10 bases between. CDR3 in amino acids: CASSRDTHEQYF. CDR3 nucleotide sequence: TGTGCCAGCAGCCGCGACACTCACGAGCAGTACTTC.

This clone showed up just once. The J gene is TRBJ2-6, the V gene TRBV5-1; a weak D match, TRBD1 (6 bases). Germline assignment: CDR1 SGHRS and CDR2 YFSETQ. Trimming shortened V by 0 bases and J by 2 bases, and 9 bases separated the two germline ends. The length of the CDR3 is 16 residues. CDR3 DNA: TGCGCCAGCAGCTTGGGAGACAGGCCTGGGGCCAACGTCCTGACTTTC. It yields the protein CASSLGDRPGANVLTF.